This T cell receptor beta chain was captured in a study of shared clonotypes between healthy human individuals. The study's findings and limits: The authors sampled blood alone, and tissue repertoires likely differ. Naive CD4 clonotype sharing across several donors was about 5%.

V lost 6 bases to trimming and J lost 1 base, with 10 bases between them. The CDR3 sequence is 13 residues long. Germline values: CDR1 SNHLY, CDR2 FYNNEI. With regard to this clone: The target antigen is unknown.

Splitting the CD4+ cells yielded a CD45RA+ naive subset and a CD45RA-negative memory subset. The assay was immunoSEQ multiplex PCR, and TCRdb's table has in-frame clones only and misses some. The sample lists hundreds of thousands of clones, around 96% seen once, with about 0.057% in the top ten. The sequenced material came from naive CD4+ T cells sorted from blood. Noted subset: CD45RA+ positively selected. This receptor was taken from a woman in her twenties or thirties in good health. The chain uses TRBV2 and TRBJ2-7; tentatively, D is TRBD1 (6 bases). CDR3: CASSRQGSYEQYF. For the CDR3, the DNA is TGTGCCAGCAGCCGGCAGGGGTCCTACGAGCAGTACTTC.